This T cell receptor (beta chain) derives from a study of blood T cell repertoires in COVID-19. TCRdb keeps only in-frame clones here, not all; method: immunoSEQ multiplex PCR. The table shows 200,000 to 300,000 clones, with over 75% occurring only once. V was cut by 0 bases and J by 5 bases, with 17 bases left in between. Germline CDR1 LGHNA, CDR2 YNFKEQ. The CDR3 is 16 residues long. The sample consisted of peripheral blood. The TCR comes from a human donor in a cohort sampled during active COVID-19. The chain joins TRBV4-2 to TRBJ2-7; TRBD2 might be the D (6 bases). CDR3 region: CASSQDIGAGQDEQYF. In DNA, the CDR3 is TGTGCCAGCAGCCAAGATATAGGGGCGGGGCAAGACGAGCAGTACTTC.